This T cell receptor (beta chain) was recorded in a study of CXCR3-negative and CXCR3-positive naive CD8 T cells. UMI-labeled 5' RACE yielded the TRB cDNA libraries. TCRdb reprocessed the 5' RACE reads, with one entry per CDR3 protein and no DNA. In all, the sample yields some 140,000 distinct CDR3 sequences. From germline, CDR1 is SGHRS and CDR2 YFSETQ. This CDR3 has 14 residues. Study-wide findings and caveats: For memory CD8+ cells diversity was much lower, but both naive subsets had comparably high diversity. Partial loss of CXCR3 expression followed cryopreservation; most assays used fresh PBMCs. Greater hydrophobicity was found in TRB CDR3s of CXCR3-positive naive cells than of CXCR3-negative naive cells.

CD8+ T cell subsets were each sorted in triplicate, about 330,000 cells apiece. CD45RO-CCR7+CD27+CD95- cells counted as naive CD8+ T cells. As to this clonotype: Its target is unknown.

This sequence joins TRBV5-1 and TRBJ1-1; there is no DNA to check the TCRdb D call of TRBD1. The sample taken for sequencing was naive CXCR3+ CD8+ T cells from blood. The subset denotes: CD45RO-CCR7+CD27+CD95- naive CD8+ T cells expressing CXCR3 (TNR3+). This clonotype was sampled from a human donor in good health. Some clones in this sample may be carry-over from other donors' samples. CDR3 residues: CASSSGDPGTEAFF.